This T cell receptor (beta chain) was retrieved from a study of beta chain features in type 1 diabetes. Trimming removed 6 bases from V and 0 bases from J; junction bases left unmatched: 4. The CDR3 length is 14 residues. Germline V gene sequence: CDR1 SQVTM, CDR2 ANQGSEA. Study findings and constraints: Shortening that was moderate but significant affected the TCRB CDR3s of Type 1 diabetes patients in all four CD4+ subsets. Possible PCR preference for shorter templates applied equally to patients and controls. Patients' naive, central memory and regulatory TCRB repertoires appeared more alike than those of healthy donors.

This clone has only a few counts. Its specificity is not known. Reverse transcribing all isolated RNA meant expressed TCRB transcripts were sequenced. Assay used: immunoSEQ multiplex PCR; TCRdb lists only in-frame clones, some missing. The sample yields over 650,000 clones, over 12% seen once. J is TRBJ2-7 and V is TRBV29-1; 11 positions agree with TRBD2. This sequence was found in a man younger than 35 with type 1 diabetes. The sequencing sample was made of naive CD4+ T cells from blood. The CDR3 region is CSVGTSGFSYEQYF. Written as DNA, the CDR3 is TGCAGCGTCGGGACTAGCGGTTTCTCCTACGAGCAGTACTTC.